These T cell receptor beta chains were read from a single sample in a study of blood T cell repertoires in COVID-19. Only in-frame clones appear in the TCRdb table, and some are missing; sequencing was by immunoSEQ multiplex PCR. The data hold 200,000 to 250,000 clones, with 85% observed a single time. Sequenced input: peripheral blood. These receptors came from a man over 45 with COVID-19, enrolled during active disease. The CDR3 runs from the conserved cysteine through the conserved F or W. A D gene is named only where the DNA matches it firmly. For some rows the clone size is stated as once, few or many, or as a class when expanded; others skip it.

CDR3 | DNA | J | D | size | V
CASSSGGVLSGNTIYF | TGTGCCAGCAGCTCGGGCGGGGTCTTATCTGGAAACACCATATATTTT | TRBJ1-3 | . | once | TRBV5-4
CASSRQGTDTQYF | TGTGCCAGCAGCCGACAGGGTACCGATACGCAGTATTTT | TRBJ2-3 | TRBD1 | . | TRBV7-8
CARSLEDRGTTEAFF | TGTGCCAGAAGCTTGGAGGACAGGGGGACCACTGAAGCTTTCTTT | TRBJ1-1 | . | . | TRBV7-5
CASSQGQGAEKLFF | TGTGCCAGCAGCCAAGGACAGGGGGCGGAAAAACTGTTTTTT | TRBJ1-4 | TRBD1 | . | TRBV3-1/TRBV3-2
CASSLPGRNEQFF | TGTGCCAGCAGCTTACCCGGCAGGAATGAGCAGTTCTTC | TRBJ2-1 | . | . | TRBV7-9
CASSIRGDYGYTF | TGCGCCAGCAGCATCAGGGGTGACTATGGCTACACCTTC | TRBJ1-2 | . | few | TRBV5-1
CASSAQGGNSPLHF | TGTGCCAGCAGCGCACAGGGCGGCAATTCACCCCTCCACTTT | TRBJ1-6 | . | . | TRBV9
CASSYDKNQPQHF | TGTGCCAGCAGCTACGACAAGAATCAGCCCCAGCATTTT | TRBJ1-5 | . | . | TRBV5-8
CASSYSGQGSYGYTF | TGTGCCAGCAGTTACTCAGGACAGGGCTCTTATGGCTACACCTTC | TRBJ1-2 | TRBD1 | . | TRBV6-6
CAWSQGRETQYF | TGTGCCTGGAGTCAGGGTAGAGAGACCCAGTACTTC | TRBJ2-5 | . | . | TRBV30
CASSAAGNTEAFF | TGTGCCAGCAGCGCGGCGGGAAACACTGAAGCTTTCTTT | TRBJ1-1 | . | . | TRBV2
CASSFDSGGAWETQYF | TGTGCCAGCAGCTTCGATAGCGGGGGGGCCTGGGAGACCCAGTACTTC | TRBJ2-5 | TRBD2 | . | TRBV7-2
CASTSEGQLEQYF | TGTGCCAGCACCAGTGAGGGACAGCTCGAGCAGTACTTC | TRBJ2-7 | TRBD1 | . | TRBV2
CASSETGNHSPLHF | TGTGCCAGCAGCGAGACAGGGAACCATTCACCCCTCCACTTT | TRBJ1-6 | TRBD1 | few | TRBV5-6
CASSQGRGPNQPQHF | TGTGCCAGCAGCCAAGGCAGGGGCCCCAATCAGCCCCAGCATTTT | TRBJ1-5 | . | . | TRBV3-1/TRBV3-2
CASRPSGGARTGELFF | TGTGCCAGCAGACCCAGCGGGGGGGCCAGGACCGGGGAGCTGTTTTTT | TRBJ2-2 | TRBD2 | . | TRBV6-6
CASSFKSGNEQFF | TGCGCCAGCAGCTTTAAAAGCGGTAATGAGCAGTTCTTC | TRBJ2-1 | . | . | TRBV5-1
CASSRSGVEETQYF | TGTGCCAGCAGCCGGAGCGGGGTTGAAGAGACCCAGTACTTC | TRBJ2-5 | TRBD2 | . | TRBV7-9
CASSYVAYYEQYF | TGTGCCAGCAGTTATGTAGCCTACTACGAGCAGTACTTC | TRBJ2-7 | . | . | TRBV6-6
CASSKVSGGTDTQYF | TGTGCCAGCAGCAAAGTATCGGGAGGCACAGATACGCAGTATTTT | TRBJ2-3 | . | . | TRBV21-1
CASSPVGGEGDTQYF | TGTGCCAGCTCACCAGTCGGGGGAGAGGGAGATACGCAGTATTTT | TRBJ2-3 | . | . | TRBV18
CASSTGSGFTDTQYF | TGTGCCAGCAGCACTGGGAGCGGTTTTACAGATACGCAGTATTTT | TRBJ2-3 | . | once | TRBV11-3
CASSRGQTQETQYF | TGTGCCAGCAGCCGGGGACAGACTCAAGAGACCCAGTACTTC | TRBJ2-5 | TRBD1 | . | TRBV9
CATSDPSTGDYGYTF | TGTGCCACCAGTGATCCGTCCACAGGGGACTATGGCTACACCTTC | TRBJ1-2 | TRBD1 | . | TRBV24-1
CASRGQGANTEAFF | TGTGCCAGCAGGGGACAGGGGGCAAACACTGAAGCTTTCTTT | TRBJ1-1 | TRBD1 | . | TRBV3-1/TRBV3-2
CASSILDRGLYQPQHF | TGTGCCAGTAGTATCCTTGACAGGGGGCTATATCAGCCCCAGCATTTT | TRBJ1-5 | TRBD1 | . | TRBV19
CASSEWGGGIQETQYF | TGTGCCAGCAGTGAATGGGGCGGGGGGATCCAAGAGACCCAGTACTTC | TRBJ2-5 | TRBD2 | once | TRBV25-1
CASSVVPEGNEQFF | TGTGCCAGCAGCGTAGTCCCCGAGGGAAATGAGCAGTTCTTC | TRBJ2-1 | . | . | TRBV9
CASSPEGVLGTGELFF | TGTGCCAGCAGCCCGGAGGGCGTGCTTGGCACCGGGGAGCTGTTTTTT | TRBJ2-2 | . | . | TRBV5-4
CASSFQGAGNTIYF | TGTGCCAGCAGCTTTCAAGGGGCTGGAAACACCATATATTTT | TRBJ1-3 | . | . | TRBV7-8
CASSQVKGARGYTF | TGTGCCAGCAGCCAAGTGAAGGGGGCAAGAGGCTACACCTTC | TRBJ1-2 | TRBD1 | few | TRBV3-1/TRBV3-2